This T cell receptor (beta chain) was documented in a study of PD-L1 blockade in urothelial cancer. Patient disease was locally advanced or metastatic urothelial carcinoma. Trimming cost V 6 bases and J 8 bases; bases outside gene matches: 10. CDR3 length equals 15 residues. Germline V gene sequence: CDR1 MNHEY, CDR2 SVGAGI. TCRdb's table, derived via immunoSEQ multiplex PCR, lists solely in-frame clones and lacks some. The sample holds approximately 65,000 clones; 70% to 90% are singletons and the top ten take approximately 3.5%. This sequence was found in a man in his 60s with urothelial cancer. The chain couples TRBV6-5 to TRBJ2-1; 10 bases are a match to TRBD1. Sequencing was performed on PBMCs, taken around atezolizumab (anti-PD-L1) treatment. CDR3 bases: TGTGCCAGCAGGAAAGCAGGGACAGGGGTTCATGAGCAGTTCTTC. As protein: CASRKAGTGVHEQFF.